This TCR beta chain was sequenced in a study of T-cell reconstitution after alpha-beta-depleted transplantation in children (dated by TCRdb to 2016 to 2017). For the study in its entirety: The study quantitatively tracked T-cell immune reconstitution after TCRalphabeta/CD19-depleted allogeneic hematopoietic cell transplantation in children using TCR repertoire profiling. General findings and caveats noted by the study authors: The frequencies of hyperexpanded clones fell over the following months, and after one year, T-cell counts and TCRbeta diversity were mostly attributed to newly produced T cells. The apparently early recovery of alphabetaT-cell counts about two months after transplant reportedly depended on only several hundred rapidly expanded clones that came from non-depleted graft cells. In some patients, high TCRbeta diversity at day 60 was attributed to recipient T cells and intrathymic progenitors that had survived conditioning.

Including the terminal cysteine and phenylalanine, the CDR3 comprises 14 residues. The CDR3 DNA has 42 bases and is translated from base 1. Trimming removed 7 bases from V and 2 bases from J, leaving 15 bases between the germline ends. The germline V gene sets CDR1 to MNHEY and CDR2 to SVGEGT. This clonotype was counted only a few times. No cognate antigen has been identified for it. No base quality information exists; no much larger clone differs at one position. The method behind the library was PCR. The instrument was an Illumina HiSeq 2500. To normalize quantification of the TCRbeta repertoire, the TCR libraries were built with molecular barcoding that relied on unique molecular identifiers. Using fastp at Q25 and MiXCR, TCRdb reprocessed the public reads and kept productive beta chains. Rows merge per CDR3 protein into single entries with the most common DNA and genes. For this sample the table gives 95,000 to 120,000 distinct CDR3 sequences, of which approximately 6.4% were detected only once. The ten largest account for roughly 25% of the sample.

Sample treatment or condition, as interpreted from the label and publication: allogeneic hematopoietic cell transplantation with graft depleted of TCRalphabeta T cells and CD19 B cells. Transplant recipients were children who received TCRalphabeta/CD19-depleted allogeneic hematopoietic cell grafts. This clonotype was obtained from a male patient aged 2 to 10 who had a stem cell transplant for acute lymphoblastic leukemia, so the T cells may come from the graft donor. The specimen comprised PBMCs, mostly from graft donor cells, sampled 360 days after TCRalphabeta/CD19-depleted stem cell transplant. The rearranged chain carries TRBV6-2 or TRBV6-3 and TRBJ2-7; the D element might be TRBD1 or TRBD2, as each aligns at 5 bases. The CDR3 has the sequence CASIYGTGPYEQYF. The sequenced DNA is TGTGCCAGCATCTACGGGACGGGACCCTACGAGCAGTACTTC.